Each of the 2 T cell receptor beta chains below was sequenced from the same sample in a study of shared clonotypes between healthy human individuals. Assay used: immunoSEQ multiplex PCR; TCRdb lists only in-frame clones, some missing. Of 2 million to 2.5 million clones listed, 85% to 95% are singletons. The naive CD8 fraction comprised CD45RO-negative cells positively selected for CCR7 and excluded terminally differentiated effector memory CD45RA+ cells. Sample: naive CD8+ T cells from PBMCs. Receptor source: a man younger than 30 in good health. Some clones in this sample may be carry-over from other donors' samples.

V is TRBV4-2 and J is TRBJ1-4; no clear D. CDR1 and CDR2 from the germline V gene are LGHNA and YNFKEQ. The length of the CDR3 is 16 residues. V was shortened by 0 bases and J by 8 bases, with 16 bases between the two germline ends. CDR3 sequence: CASSQDFSQFGEKLFF. In DNA form, the CDR3 reads TGTGCCAGCAGCCAAGATTTCAGCCAATTCGGCGAAAAACTGTTTTTT.

Turning to this clone: The same CDR3 arises from other DNA sequences in this sample as well. The rearrangement joins TRBV28 to TRBJ2-7, with 10 bases that match TRBD2. Germline V CDR1 and CDR2: MDHEN, SYDVKM. The CDR3 consists of 15 residues. V was pared by 6 bases and J by 0 bases, with 5 bases of the junction left unmatched. As DNA, the CDR3 is TGTGCCAGCAGGGGCCGGACTAGCGGCTCCTACGAGCAGTACTTC. Encoded protein: CASRGRTSGSYEQYF.